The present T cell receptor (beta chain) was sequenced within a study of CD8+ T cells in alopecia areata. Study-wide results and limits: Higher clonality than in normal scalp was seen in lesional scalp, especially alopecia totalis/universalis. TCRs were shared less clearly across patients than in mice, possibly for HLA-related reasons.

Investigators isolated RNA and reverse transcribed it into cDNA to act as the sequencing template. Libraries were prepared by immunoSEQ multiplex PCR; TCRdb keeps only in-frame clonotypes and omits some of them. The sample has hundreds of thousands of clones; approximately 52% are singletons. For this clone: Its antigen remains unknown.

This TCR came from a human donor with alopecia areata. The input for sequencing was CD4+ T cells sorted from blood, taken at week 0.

CDR3 in amino acids: CASSSQAGYEQYF. The DNA for the CDR3 is TGTGCCAGCAGCAGCCAAGCGGGCTACGAGCAGTACTTC. This chain joins TRBV7-2 and TRBJ2-7; possible D gene TRBD2, 6 bases. Trimming cost V 5 bases and J 3 bases, with 11 bases left between them. The CDR3 loop spans 13 amino acids. In germline, CDR1 is SGHTA, CDR2 FQGNSA.